These T cell receptor beta chains were read from a single sample in a study of blood T cells in healthy people across ages. MiXCR was run by TCRdb on the 5' RACE reads, yielding one entry per CDR3 protein. The data hold around 1.7 million distinct CDR3 sequences, with 28% observed a single time. The sample consisted of blood. Receptors originate from a woman aged 25 to 39 in good health. CDR3s include the opening cysteine and the closing phenylalanine or tryptophan. D genes are given only for firm matches. Rows may omit the clone size; those that give it use once, few, many or a size class.

clone_size: -
v_call: TRBV27
d_call: TRBD2
j_call: TRBJ2-1
cdr3_nt: TGTGCCAGCAGTTCCCCCCTAGCGGGAGGCAACTCCTACAATGAGCAGTTCTTC
cdr3_aa: CASSSPLAGGNSYNEQFF

clone_size: -
v_call: TRBV20-1
d_call: TRBD2
j_call: TRBJ2-3
cdr3_nt: TGCAGTGCTGGCGGACTAGCGGGGGCTTATACGCAGTATTTT
cdr3_aa: CSAGGLAGAYTQYF

clone_size: -
v_call: TRBV9
d_call: -
j_call: TRBJ1-5
cdr3_nt: TGTGCCAGCAGCGTAAGCGGAGAGGAGGAACAGCCCCAGCATTTT
cdr3_aa: CASSVSGEEEQPQHF

clone_size: once
v_call: TRBV5-1
d_call: -
j_call: TRBJ2-1
cdr3_nt: TGCGCCAGCAGATCTGGGGGAGTGACCTACAATGAGCAGTTCTTC
cdr3_aa: CASRSGGVTYNEQFF

clone_size: few
v_call: TRBV9
d_call: -
j_call: TRBJ2-3
cdr3_nt: TGTGCCAGCAGCGTAGAAGGCGCGCTCTCTGGCACAGATACGCAGTATTTT
cdr3_aa: CASSVEGALSGTDTQYF

clone_size: few
v_call: TRBV5-1
d_call: TRBD2
j_call: TRBJ2-1
cdr3_nt: TGCGCCAGCAGTACGGCGGGGGGAGACAATGAGCAGTTCTTC
cdr3_aa: CASSTAGGDNEQFF

clone_size: many
v_call: TRBV7-2
d_call: -
j_call: TRBJ2-5
cdr3_nt: TGTGCCAGCAGCTTAGCGTGGGGGGCTCAAGAGACCCAGTACTTC
cdr3_aa: CASSLAWGAQETQYF

clone_size: -
v_call: TRBV7-9
d_call: TRBD1
j_call: TRBJ2-1
cdr3_nt: TGTGCCAGCAGCACGTGGACAGGTATGGTGTTGATGAATGAGCAGTTCTTC
cdr3_aa: CASSTWTGMVLMNEQFF

clone_size: few
v_call: TRBV6-1
d_call: TRBD1
j_call: TRBJ1-2
cdr3_nt: TGTGCCAGCAGGCCCGGGACAGGGGGTGGCTACACCTTC
cdr3_aa: CASRPGTGGGYTF

clone_size: -
v_call: TRBV27
d_call: TRBD1
j_call: TRBJ2-4
cdr3_nt: TGTGCCAGCAGTCGGGACAGAACGGTGCTGTACTTC
cdr3_aa: CASSRDRTVLYF

clone_size: -
v_call: TRBV6-5
d_call: -
j_call: TRBJ2-5
cdr3_nt: TGTGCCAGCAGTCCCAGGGTCCCCCAAGAGACCCAGTACTTC
cdr3_aa: CASSPRVPQETQYF

clone_size: -
v_call: TRBV20-1
d_call: -
j_call: TRBJ2-1
cdr3_nt: TGCAGTGCTAGAGATTCTCGGGGGAGGAATGAGCAGTTCTTC
cdr3_aa: CSARDSRGRNEQFF

clone_size: few
v_call: TRBV20-1
d_call: TRBD2
j_call: TRBJ2-1
cdr3_nt: TGCAGTGCTAACCCCCCCCTAGCGGGAGCCTCCTACAATGAGCAGTTCTTC
cdr3_aa: CSANPPLAGASYNEQFF

clone_size: few
v_call: TRBV10-3
d_call: -
j_call: TRBJ1-1
cdr3_nt: TGTGCCATCAGTGAGTCAGGGGCGGAGAAAACTGAAGCTTTCTTT
cdr3_aa: CAISESGAEKTEAFF

clone_size: -
v_call: TRBV7-3
d_call: TRBD2
j_call: TRBJ2-5
cdr3_nt: TGTGCCAGCAGCCTCCAGGGAGCGGGGGGCCGGGAGACCCAGTACTTC
cdr3_aa: CASSLQGAGGRETQYF

clone_size: many
v_call: TRBV7-8
d_call: -
j_call: TRBJ2-1
cdr3_nt: TGCGCCAGCAGCTTCCAGGGTACCTACAATGAGCAGTTCTTC
cdr3_aa: CASSFQGTYNEQFF

clone_size: many
v_call: TRBV10-3
d_call: TRBD1
j_call: TRBJ1-6
cdr3_nt: TGTGCCATCGGGTACGACAGGGGTAATTCACCCCTCCACTTT
cdr3_aa: CAIGYDRGNSPLHF

clone_size: few
v_call: TRBV9
d_call: -
j_call: TRBJ1-4
cdr3_nt: TGTGCCAGCCAAGGCGAGAATAATGAAAAACTGTTTTTT
cdr3_aa: CASQGENNEKLFF

clone_size: -
v_call: TRBV5-5
d_call: -
j_call: TRBJ2-3
cdr3_nt: TGTGCCAGCAGCGCTCTGGGGGCGGGGGGCACAGATACGCAGTATTTT
cdr3_aa: CASSALGAGGTDTQYF

clone_size: -
v_call: TRBV5-5
d_call: -
j_call: TRBJ1-2
cdr3_nt: TGTGCCAGCAGCTTGGATTGGTGGAATGACTACACCTTC
cdr3_aa: CASSLDWWNDYTF

clone_size: few
v_call: TRBV20-1
d_call: -
j_call: TRBJ2-6
cdr3_nt: TGCAGTGCGAACGGCCCTTTGGGGGCCAACGTCCTGACTTTC
cdr3_aa: CSANGPLGANVLTF

clone_size: -
v_call: TRBV7-9
d_call: TRBD1
j_call: TRBJ2-1
cdr3_nt: TGTGCCAGCAGCCCCGCGGGACAGGGGGCCAGCTCCTACAATGAGCAGTTCTTC
cdr3_aa: CASSPAGQGASSYNEQFF

clone_size: many
v_call: TRBV20-1
d_call: -
j_call: TRBJ2-1
cdr3_nt: TGCAGTGCCAACAGGGTAACACCCCACAATGAGCAGTTCTTC
cdr3_aa: CSANRVTPHNEQFF

clone_size: few
v_call: TRBV10-2
d_call: -
j_call: TRBJ2-7
cdr3_nt: TGCGCCAGCAGTGAGACAGGCTGGTCCTACGAGCAGTACTTC
cdr3_aa: CASSETGWSYEQYF

clone_size: few
v_call: TRBV11-2
d_call: -
j_call: TRBJ2-3
cdr3_nt: TGTGCCAGCAGCTTAGAGGTTAGGTATACGCAGTATTTT
cdr3_aa: CASSLEVRYTQYF

clone_size: many
v_call: TRBV7-3
d_call: TRBD1
j_call: TRBJ2-1
cdr3_nt: TGCGCCAGCAGCTTGCAGTCAGGGGGCTACAATGAGCAGTTCTTC
cdr3_aa: CASSLQSGGYNEQFF